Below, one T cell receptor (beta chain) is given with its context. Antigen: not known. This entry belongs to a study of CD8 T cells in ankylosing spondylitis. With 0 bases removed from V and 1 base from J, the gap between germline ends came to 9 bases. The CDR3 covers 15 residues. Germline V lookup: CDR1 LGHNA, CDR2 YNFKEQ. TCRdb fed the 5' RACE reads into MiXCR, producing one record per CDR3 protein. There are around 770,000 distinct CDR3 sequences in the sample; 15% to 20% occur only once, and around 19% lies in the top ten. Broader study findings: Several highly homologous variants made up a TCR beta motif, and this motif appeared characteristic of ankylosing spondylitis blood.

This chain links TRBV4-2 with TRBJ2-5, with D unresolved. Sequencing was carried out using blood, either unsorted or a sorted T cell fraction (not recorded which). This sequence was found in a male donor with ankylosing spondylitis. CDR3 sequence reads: CASSQEGLLQETQYF. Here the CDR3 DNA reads TGTGCCAGCAGCCAAGAGGGCCTACTCCAAGAGACCCAGTACTTC.